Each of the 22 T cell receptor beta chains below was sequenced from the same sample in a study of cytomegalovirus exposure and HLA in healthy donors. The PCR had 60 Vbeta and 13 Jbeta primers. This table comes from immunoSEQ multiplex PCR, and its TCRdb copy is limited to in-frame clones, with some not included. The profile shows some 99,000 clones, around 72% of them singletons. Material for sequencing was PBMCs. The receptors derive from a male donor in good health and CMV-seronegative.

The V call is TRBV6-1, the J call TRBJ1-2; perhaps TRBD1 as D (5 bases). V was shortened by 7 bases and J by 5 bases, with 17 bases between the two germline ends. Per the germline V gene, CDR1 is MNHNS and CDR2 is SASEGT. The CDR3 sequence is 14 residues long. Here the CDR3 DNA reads TGTGCCAGCATCGGGGGAGGGGCAATGTATGGCTACACCTTC. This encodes CASIGGGAMYGYTF.

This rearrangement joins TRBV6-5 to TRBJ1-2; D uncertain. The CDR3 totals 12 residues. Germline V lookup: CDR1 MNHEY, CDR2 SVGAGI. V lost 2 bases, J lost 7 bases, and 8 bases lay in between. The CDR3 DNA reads TGTGCCAGCAGTTACGGCTCGGGTGGCTACACCTTC. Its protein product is CASSYGSGGYTF.

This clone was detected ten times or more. This CDR3 is CASRTGHGYTF. CDR3 nucleotide sequence: TGTGCCAGTCGTACAGGGCACGGCTACACCTTC. The chain employs TRBV19 and TRBJ1-2, with D possibly being TRBD1 (6 bases). The V end lost 8 bases, the J end lost 8 bases, and 12 bases lay between the germline ends. The CDR3 contains 11 residues. Germline CDR1 and CDR2: LNHDA and SQIVND (reference sequence).

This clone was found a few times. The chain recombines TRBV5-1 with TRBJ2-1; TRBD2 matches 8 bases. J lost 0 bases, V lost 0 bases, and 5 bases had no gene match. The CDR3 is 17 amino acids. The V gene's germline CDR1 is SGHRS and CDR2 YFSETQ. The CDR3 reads CASSLATGGSSYNEQFF. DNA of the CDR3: TGCGCCAGCAGCTTGGCCACGGGAGGGAGCTCCTACAATGAGCAGTTCTTC.

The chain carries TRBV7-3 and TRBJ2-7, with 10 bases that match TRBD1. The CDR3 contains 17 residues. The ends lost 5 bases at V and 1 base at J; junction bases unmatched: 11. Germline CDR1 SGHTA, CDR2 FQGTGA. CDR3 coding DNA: TGTGCCAGCAGCCCACAGGGGACAGGGGTCCTATCCTACGAGCAGTACTTC. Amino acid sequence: CASSPQGTGVLSYEQYF.

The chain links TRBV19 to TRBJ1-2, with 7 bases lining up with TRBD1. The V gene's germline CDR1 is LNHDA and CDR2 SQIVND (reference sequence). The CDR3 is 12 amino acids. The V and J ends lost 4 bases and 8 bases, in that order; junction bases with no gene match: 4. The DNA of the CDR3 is TGTGCCAGTAGTACGGACAGGTACGGCTACACCTTC. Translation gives CASSTDRYGYTF.

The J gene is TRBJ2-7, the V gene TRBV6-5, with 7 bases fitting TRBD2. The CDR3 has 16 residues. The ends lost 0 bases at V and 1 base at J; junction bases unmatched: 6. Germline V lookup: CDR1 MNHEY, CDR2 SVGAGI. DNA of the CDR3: TGTGCCAGCAGTTACTCCGGCGGGAGCCCATCCTACGAGCAGTACTTC. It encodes CASSYSGGSPSYEQYF.

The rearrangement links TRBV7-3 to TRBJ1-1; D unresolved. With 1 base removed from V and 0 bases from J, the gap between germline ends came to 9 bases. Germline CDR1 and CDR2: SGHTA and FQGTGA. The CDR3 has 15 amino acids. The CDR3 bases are TGTGCCAGCAGCTTAATCCCGGGTATGAACACTGAAGCTTTCTTT. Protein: CASSLIPGMNTEAFF.

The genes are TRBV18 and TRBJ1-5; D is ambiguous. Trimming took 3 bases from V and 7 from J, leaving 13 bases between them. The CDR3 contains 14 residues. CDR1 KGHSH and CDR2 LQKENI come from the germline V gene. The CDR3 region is CASSPRNGEQPQHF. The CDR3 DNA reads TGTGCCAGCTCACCCCGGAATGGGGAGCAGCCCCAGCATTTT. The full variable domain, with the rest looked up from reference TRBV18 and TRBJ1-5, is NAGVMQNPRHLVRRRGQEARLRCSPMKGHSHVYWYRQLPEEGLKFMVYLQKENIIDESGMPKERFSAEFPKEGPSILRIQQVVRGDSAAYFCASSPRNGEQPQHFGDGTRLSIL.

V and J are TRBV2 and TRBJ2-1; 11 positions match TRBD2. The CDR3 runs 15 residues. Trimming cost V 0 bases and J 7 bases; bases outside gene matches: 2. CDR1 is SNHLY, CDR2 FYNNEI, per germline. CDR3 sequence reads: CASSEAGLAANEQFF. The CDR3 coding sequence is TGTGCCAGCAGTGAAGCGGGACTAGCGGCTAATGAGCAGTTCTTC.

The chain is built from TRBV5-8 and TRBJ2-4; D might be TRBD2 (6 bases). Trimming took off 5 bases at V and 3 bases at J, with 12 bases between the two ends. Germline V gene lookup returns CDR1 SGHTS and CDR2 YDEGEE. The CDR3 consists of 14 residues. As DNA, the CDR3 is TGTGCCAGCAGATCCGGGAGTGGCAAAAACATTCAGTACTTC. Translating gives CASRSGSGKNIQYF.

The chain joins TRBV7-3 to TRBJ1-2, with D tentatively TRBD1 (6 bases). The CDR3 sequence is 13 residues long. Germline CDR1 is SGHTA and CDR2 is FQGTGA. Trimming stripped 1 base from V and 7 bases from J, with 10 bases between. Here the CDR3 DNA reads TGTGCCAGCAGCTTAAACAGGGAAAGTGGCTACACCTTC. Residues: CASSLNRESGYTF.

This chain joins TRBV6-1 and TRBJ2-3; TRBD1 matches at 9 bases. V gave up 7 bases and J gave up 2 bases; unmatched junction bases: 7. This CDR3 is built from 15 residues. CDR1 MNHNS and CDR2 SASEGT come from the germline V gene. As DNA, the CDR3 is TGTGCCAGCACCTTAGACAGGGGGGCCACAGATACGCAGTATTTT. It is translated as CASTLDRGATDTQYF.

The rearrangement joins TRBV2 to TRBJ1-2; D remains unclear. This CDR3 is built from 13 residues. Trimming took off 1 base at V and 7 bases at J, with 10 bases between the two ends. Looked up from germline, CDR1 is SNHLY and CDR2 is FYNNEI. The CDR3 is CASSEGSLFGYTF. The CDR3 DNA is TGTGCCAGCAGTGAAGGTTCGCTATTTGGCTACACCTTC. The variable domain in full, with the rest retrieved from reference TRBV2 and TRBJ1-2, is EPEVTQTPSHQVTQMGQEVILRCVPISNHLYFYWYRQILGQKVEFLVSFYNNEISEKSEIFDDQFSVERPDGSNFTLKIRSTKLEDSAMYFCASSEGSLFGYTFGSGTRLTVV.

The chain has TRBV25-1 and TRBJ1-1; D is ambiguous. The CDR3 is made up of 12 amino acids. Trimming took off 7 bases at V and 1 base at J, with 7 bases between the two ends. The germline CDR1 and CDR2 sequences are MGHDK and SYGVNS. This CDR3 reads CASTPGNTEAFF. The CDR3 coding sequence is TGTGCCAGCACCCCAGGGAACACTGAAGCTTTCTTT. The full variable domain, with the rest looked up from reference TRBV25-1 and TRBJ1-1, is EADIYQTPRYLVIGTGKKITLECSQTMGHDKMYWYQQDPGMELHLIHYSYGVNSTEKGDLSSESTVSRIRTEHFPLTLESARPSHTSQYLCASTPGNTEAFFGQGTRLTVV.

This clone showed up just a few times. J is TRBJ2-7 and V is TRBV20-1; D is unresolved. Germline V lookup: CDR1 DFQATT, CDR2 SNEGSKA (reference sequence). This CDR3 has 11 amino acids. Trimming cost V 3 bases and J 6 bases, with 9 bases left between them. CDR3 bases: TGCAGTGCTAGTTCCAGATCCGAGCAGTACTTC. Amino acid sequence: CSASSRSEQYF.

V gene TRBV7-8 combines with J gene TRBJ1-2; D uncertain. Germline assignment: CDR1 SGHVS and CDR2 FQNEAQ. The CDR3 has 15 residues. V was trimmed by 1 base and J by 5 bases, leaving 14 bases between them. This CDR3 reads CASSLGSGRTYGYTF. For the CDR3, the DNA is TGTGCCAGCAGCTTAGGTTCCGGCAGGACTTATGGCTACACCTTC.

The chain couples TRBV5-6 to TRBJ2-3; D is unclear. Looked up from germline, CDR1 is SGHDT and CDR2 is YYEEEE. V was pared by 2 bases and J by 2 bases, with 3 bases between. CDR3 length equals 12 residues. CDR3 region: CASSLYTDTQYF. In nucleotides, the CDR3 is TGTGCCAGCAGCTTATACACAGATACGCAGTATTTT.

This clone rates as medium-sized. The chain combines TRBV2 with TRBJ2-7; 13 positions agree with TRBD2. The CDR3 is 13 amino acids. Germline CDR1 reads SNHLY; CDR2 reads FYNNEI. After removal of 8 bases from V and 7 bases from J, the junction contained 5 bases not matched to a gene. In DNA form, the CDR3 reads TGTGCCAGCGGACTAGCGGGAGTAAGGGAGCAGTACTTC. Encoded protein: CASGLAGVREQYF.

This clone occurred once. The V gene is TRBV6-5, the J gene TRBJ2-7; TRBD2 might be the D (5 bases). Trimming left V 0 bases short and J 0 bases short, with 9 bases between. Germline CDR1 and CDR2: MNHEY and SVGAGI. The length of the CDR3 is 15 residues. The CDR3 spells CASSYSTGSSYEQYF. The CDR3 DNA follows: TGTGCCAGCAGTTACTCGACTGGGAGCTCCTACGAGCAGTACTTC.

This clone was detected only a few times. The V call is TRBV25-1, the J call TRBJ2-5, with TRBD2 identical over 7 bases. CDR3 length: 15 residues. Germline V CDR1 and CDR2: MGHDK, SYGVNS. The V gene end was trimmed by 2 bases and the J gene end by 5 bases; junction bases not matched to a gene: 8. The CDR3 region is CASSERGVWVETQYF. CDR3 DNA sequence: TGTGCCAGCAGTGAACGGGGGGTTTGGGTGGAGACCCAGTACTTC.

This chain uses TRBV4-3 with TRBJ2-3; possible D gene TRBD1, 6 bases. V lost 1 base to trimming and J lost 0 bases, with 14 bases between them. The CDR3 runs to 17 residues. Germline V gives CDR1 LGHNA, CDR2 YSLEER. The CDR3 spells CASSQVFTGRSTDTQYF. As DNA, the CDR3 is TGCGCCAGCAGCCAAGTCTTCACAGGGCGTAGCACAGATACGCAGTATTTT.